This T cell receptor (beta chain) was sequenced in a study of T cell clonotyping in hematopoietic cell transplantation (dated by TCRdb to about 2021). Describing the broader study: A total of 120 to 150 blood samples were gathered in the study from 30 to 35 consecutive transplant recipients along with their related donors. Patient recruitment ran from late 2015 to early 2017, and follow-up continued until late 2020 or death. The investigation overall reported the following: Only a small fraction of recipient repertoires overlapped donor repertoires, with over 97% appearing de novo at the given depth. Inverse Simpson Index values from donors and from recipients before transplant predicted broader TCR repertoire diversity after transplant. Recipient TCR diversity fell after transplant, with pathologically expanded clonotypes rising progressively from day 30 to day 180. The sample size was limited, and CD4 and CD8 repertoire contributions could not be separated because cells were not sorted.

Blood samples for TCR beta sequencing were provided by related transplant donors. Using Nuclei Lysis Solution, genomic DNA was extracted from unfractionated peripheral blood mononuclear cells that were either fresh or cryopreserved. From the cysteine through the phenylalanine, the CDR3 covers 13 amino acids. Here the CDR3 DNA is all that survives: 39 bases in frame from base 1. CDR1 and CDR2 (SQVTM, ANQGSEA) derive from the germline V gene. The junction shows trimming of 4 bases on V and 3 bases on J, and the gene matches do not reach 6 bases of it. TCR beta CDR3 regions were amplified from genomic DNA with the immunoSEQ assay, a bias-controlled multiplex PCR using V- and J-specific primers. A proprietary barcode and Illumina adapter sequences were added to the CDR3 amplicons in a second PCR step. An Illumina MiSeq instrument was used to sequence the CDR3 libraries. In the authors' own workflow: Export and quality control were performed with immunoSEQ Analyzer 3.0, and downstream analyses were performed with R Bioconductor and Immunarch. Repertoire metrics were calculated using only productive rearrangements within the normalized downsampled data set. In the normalized cohort, a clonotype counted as pathologically expanded if the clonotype was larger than 5 templates. The Inverse Simpson Index served as the measure of repertoire diversity. To capture all clonotypes, CMV-specificity analyses were performed on the non-normalized data set. What TCRdb holds here is the immuneACCESS table cut down to in-frame rearrangements. Part of the clones is not present; checked against another copy, under half of the missing clones reflect an unresolved V gene, and the others are unexplained. V, J and clone size reflect that table, while D and trimming were determined from the DNA. The sample includes approximately 30,000 clones, with almost 96% observed a single time. The ten largest make up approximately 1.5% of the sample.

On this clone itself: The antigen this receptor binds is unknown. The sample holds no much larger clone one base away, and base qualities are not on file.

This chain joins TRBV29-1 to TRBJ2-7, and 7 junction bases match TRBD1. The sequence was collected from a man between 50 and 59 years old in good health. Some clones in this sample may be carry-over from other donors' samples. The specimen was peripheral blood mononuclear cells. The DNA reads as follows: TGCAGCGTTGCTGGGACAGCGCTCTACGAGCAGTACTTC. Protein translation: CSVAGTALYEQYF.